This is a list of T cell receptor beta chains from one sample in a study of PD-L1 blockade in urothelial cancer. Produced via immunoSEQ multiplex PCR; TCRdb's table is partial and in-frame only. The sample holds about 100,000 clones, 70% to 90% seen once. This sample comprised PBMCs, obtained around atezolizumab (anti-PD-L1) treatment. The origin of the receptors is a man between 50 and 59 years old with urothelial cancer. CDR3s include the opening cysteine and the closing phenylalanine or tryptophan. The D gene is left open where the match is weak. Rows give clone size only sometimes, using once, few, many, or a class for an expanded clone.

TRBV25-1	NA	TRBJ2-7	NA	TGTGCCAGCAGTGAGAAAATTTCGGGTAATACCTACGAGCAGTACTTC	CASSEKISGNTYEQYF
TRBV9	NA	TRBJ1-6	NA	TGTGCCAGCAGCGCGGACAGCTCATGGTCACCCCTCCACTTT	CASSADSSWSPLHF
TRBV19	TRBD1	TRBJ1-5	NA	TGTGCCAGTAGTATAGAAACCGGGACAGGCAATCAGCCCCAGCATTTT	CASSIETGTGNQPQHF
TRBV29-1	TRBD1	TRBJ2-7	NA	TGCAGCGTTGTGACAGGGGGCCTGGTCGAGCAGTACTTC	CSVVTGGLVEQYF
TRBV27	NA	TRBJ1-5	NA	TGTGCCAGCAGTTCGCCAGGGGCGCCCCAGCATTTT	CASSSPGAPQHF
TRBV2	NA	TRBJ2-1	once	TGTGCCAGCACTTTTAGCAATGAGCAGTTCTTC	CASTFSNEQFF
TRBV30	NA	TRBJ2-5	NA	TGTGCCTGGAGTGAGTTAGCTAAAGAGACCCAGTACTTC	CAWSELAKETQYF
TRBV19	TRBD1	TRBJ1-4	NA	TGTGCCAGTAGGGACAGGGCGGGTGAAAAACTGTTTTTT	CASRDRAGEKLFF
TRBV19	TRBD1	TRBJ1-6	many	TGTGCCAGTGTCGACAGGGGAGAATCACCCCTCCACTTT	CASVDRGESPLHF
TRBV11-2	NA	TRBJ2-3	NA	TGTGCCAGCAGCTTAGGACAGGCGGATACGCAGTATTTT	CASSLGQADTQYF
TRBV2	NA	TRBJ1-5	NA	TGTGCCAGCAGTGACGGGTCATATAGCAATCAGCCCCAGCATTTT	CASSDGSYSNQPQHF
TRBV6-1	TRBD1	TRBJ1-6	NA	TGTGCCAGCAGGAGGACAGGGGAAGGAAATTCACCCCTCCACTTT	CASRRTGEGNSPLHF
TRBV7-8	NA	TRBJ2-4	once	TGTGCCAGCAGCTTAGATGGTAGGAGTGACATTCAGTACTTC	CASSLDGRSDIQYF
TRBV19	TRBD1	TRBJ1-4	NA	TGTGCCAGTAGTCCACAGGGGAGTAATGAAAAACTGTTTTTT	CASSPQGSNEKLFF
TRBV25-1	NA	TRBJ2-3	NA	TGTGCCAGCAGACCGGGAGAGACAAAATTCACAGATACGCAGTATTTT	CASRPGETKFTDTQYF
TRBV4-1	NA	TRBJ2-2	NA	TGCGCCAGCAGCCAAGAGGAGCGGGTCGGCACCGGGGAGCTGTTTTTT	CASSQEERVGTGELFF
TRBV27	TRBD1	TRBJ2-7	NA	TGTGCCAGCAGCTCGACAGGGATCGAGCAGTACTTC	CASSSTGIEQYF
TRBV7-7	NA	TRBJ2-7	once	TGTGCTAGCAGCCTGGACCAGGGTCGCGAGCAGTACTTC	CASSLDQGREQYF
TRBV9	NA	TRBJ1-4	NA	TGTGCCAGCAGCGTCCAGGGAGGTGAAAAACTGTTTTTT	CASSVQGGEKLFF
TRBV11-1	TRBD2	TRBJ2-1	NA	TGTGCCAGCAGCTCTAGCGGGAGGATCATTAATGAGCAGTTCTTC	CASSSSGRIINEQFF